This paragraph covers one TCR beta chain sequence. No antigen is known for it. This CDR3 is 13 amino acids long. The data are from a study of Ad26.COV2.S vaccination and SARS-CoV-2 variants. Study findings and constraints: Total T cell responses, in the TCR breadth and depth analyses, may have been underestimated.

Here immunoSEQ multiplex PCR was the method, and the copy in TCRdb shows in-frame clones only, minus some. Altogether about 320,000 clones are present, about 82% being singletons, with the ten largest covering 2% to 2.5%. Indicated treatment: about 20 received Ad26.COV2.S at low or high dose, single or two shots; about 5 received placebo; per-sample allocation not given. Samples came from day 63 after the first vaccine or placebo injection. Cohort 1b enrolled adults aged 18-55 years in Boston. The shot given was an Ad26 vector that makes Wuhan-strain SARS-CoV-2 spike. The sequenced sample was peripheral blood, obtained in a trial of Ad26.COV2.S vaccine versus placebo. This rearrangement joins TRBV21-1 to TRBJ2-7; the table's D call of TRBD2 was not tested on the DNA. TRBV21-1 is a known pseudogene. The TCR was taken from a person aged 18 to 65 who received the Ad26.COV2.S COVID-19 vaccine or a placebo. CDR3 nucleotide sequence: TGTGCCAGCAGCAAAGCTGAGACCTACGAGCAGTACTTC. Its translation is CASSKAETYEQYF.